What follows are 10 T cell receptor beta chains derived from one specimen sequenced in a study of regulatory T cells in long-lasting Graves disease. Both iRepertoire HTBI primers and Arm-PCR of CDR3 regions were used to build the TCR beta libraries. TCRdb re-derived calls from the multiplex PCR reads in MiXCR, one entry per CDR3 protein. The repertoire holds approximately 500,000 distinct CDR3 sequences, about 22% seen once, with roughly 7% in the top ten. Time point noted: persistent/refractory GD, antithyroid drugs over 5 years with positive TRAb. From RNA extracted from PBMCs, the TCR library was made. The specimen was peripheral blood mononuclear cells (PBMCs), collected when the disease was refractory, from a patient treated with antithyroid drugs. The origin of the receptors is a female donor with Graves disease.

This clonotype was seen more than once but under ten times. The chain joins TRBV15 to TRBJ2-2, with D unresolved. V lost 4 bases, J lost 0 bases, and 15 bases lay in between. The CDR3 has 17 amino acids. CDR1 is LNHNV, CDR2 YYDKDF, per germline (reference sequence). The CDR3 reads CATSTIDGNSNTGELFF. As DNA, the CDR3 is TGTGCCACCAGCACGATTGACGGAAACTCGAACACCGGGGAGCTGTTTTTT. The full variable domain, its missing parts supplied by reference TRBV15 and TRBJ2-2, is DAMVIQNPRYQVTQFGKPVTLSCSQTLNHNVMYWYQQKSSQAPKLLFHYYDKDFNNEADTPDNFQSRRPNTSFCFLDIRSPGLGDTAMYLCATSTIDGNSNTGELFFGEGSRLTVL.

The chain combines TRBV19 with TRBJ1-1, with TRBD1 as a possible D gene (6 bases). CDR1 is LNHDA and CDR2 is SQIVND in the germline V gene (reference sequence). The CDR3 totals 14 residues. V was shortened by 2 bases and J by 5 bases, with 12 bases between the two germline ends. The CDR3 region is CASSITRGRTEAFF. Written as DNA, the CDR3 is TGTGCCAGTAGTATAACCAGGGGTAGGACTGAAGCTTTCTTT.

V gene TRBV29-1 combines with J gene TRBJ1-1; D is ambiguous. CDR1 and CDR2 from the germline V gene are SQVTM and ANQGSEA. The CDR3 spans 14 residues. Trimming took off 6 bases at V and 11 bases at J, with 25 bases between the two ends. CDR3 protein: CSVAHGDLASEAFF. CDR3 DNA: TGCAGCGTCGCACACGGAGATTTAGCGTCCGAGGCTTTCTTT.

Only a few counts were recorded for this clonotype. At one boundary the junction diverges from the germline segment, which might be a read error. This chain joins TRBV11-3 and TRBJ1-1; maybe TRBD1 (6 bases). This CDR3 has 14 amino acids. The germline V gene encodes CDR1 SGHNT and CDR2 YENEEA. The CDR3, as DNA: TGTGCCAGCAGGTCAACAGGGATGAACACTGAAGCTCTCTTT. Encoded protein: CASRSTGMNTEALF.

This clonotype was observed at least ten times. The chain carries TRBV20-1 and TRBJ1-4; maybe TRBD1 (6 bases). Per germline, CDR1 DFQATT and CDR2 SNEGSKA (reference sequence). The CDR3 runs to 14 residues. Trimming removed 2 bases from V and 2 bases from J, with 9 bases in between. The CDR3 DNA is TGCAGTGCTAGACCCCAGGGGACTAATGAAAAACTGTTTTTT. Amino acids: CSARPQGTNEKLFF.

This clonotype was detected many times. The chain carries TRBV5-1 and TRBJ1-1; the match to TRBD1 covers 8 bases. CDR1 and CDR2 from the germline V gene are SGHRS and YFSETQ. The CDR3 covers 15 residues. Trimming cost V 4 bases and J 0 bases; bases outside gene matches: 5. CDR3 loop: CASSPGQAMNTEAFF. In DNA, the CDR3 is TGCGCCAGCAGCCCGGGACAGGCGATGAACACTGAAGCTTTCTTT.

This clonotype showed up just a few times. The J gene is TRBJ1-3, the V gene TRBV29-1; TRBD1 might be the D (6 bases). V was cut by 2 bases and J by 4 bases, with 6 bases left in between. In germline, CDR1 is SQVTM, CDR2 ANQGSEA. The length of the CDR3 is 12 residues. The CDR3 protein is CSVETGGNTIYF. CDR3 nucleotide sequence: TGCAGCGTTGAAACAGGGGGAAACACCATATATTTT.

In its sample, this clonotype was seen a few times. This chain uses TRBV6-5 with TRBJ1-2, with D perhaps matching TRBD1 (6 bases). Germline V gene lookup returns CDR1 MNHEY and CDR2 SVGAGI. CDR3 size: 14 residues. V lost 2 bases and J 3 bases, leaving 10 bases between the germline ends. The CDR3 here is CASSYAGADYGYTF. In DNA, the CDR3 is TGTGCCAGCAGTTACGCGGGGGCGGACTATGGCTACACCTTC.

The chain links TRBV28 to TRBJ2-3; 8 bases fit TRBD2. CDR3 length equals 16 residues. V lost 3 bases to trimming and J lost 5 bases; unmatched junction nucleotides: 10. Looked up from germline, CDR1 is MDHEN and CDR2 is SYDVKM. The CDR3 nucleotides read TGTGCCAGCAGTTTCGACAGCGGGAGCATGATAGATACGCAGTATTTT. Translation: CASSFDSGSMIDTQYF.

CDR3 residues: CATSRGYGADYGYTF. CDR3 nucleotide sequence: TGTGCCACCAGCAGAGGTTACGGCGCCGACTATGGCTACACCTTC. The rearrangement joins TRBV15 to TRBJ1-2; D not certain. This CDR3 spans 15 amino acids. Germline V gene data show CDR1 as LNHNV and CDR2 as YYDKDF (reference sequence). V lost 1 base to trimming and J lost 3 bases, with 12 bases between them.